This T cell receptor beta chain was sequenced during a study of blood T cell repertoires in COVID-19. Study overall: Samples representing acute and convalescent COVID-19 were sourced from the United States, Italy and Spain. PBMCs, B-cell-depleted T cells, or T cells provided the cDNA or gDNA that made up the material.

The CDR3 has 13 residues. CDR1 and CDR2 from the germline V gene are SEHNR and FQNEAQ (reference sequence). The junction had 8 bases not matched to a gene; V was cut back by 11 bases and J by 6 bases. This clone has a single count. Original handling: Cell counts per sample came from amplifying reference gene primers. Produced via immunoSEQ multiplex PCR; TCRdb's table is partial and in-frame only. That table furnishes V, J and clone size, whereas the DNA furnished D and trimming. The table includes around 200,000 clones, 78% detected once. This TCR derives from an elderly woman with active or convalescent COVID-19. The sequenced sample was peripheral blood. This chain uses TRBV7-9 with TRBJ2-3, with TRBD2 matching 10 bases. DNA for the CDR3: TGTGCCGGAAGGACTAGCGGAGAGGATACGCAGTATTTT. It codes for CAGRTSGEDTQYF.